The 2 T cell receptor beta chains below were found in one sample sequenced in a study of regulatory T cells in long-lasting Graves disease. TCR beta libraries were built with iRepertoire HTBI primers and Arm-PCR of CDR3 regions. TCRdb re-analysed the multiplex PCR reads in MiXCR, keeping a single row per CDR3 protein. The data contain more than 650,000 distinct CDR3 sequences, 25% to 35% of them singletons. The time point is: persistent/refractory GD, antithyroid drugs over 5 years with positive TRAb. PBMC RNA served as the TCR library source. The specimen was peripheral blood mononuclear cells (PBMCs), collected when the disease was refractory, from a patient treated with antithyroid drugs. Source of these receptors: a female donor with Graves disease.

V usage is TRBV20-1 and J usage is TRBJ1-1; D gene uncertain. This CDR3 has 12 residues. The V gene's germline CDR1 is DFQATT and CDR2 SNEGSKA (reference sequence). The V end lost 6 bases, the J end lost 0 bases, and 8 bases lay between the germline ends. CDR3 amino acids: CSARYMNTEAFF. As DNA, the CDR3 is TGCAGTGCCCGTTACATGAACACTGAAGCTTTCTTT.

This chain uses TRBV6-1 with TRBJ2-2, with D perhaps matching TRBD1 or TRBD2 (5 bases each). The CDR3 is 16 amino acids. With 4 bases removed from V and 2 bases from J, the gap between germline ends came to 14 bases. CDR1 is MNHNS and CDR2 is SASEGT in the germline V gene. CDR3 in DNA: TGTGCCAGCAGTGCCAGGGCTAGCCGTAACACCGGGGAGCTGTTTTTT. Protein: CASSARASRNTGELFF.